This T cell receptor (beta chain) was observed in a study of blood T cell repertoires in COVID-19. Turning to the study itself: T cells, B-cell-depleted T cells, or PBMCs supplied cDNA or gDNA.

In the original workflow: Nucleated cell number was recorded as an estimate derived from reference gene primer amplification. Sequencing used immunoSEQ multiplex PCR; TCRdb keeps in-frame clones, though not all of them. V and J calls and clone size are copied from that table; D and trimming were computed from the DNA. In the table there are approximately 190,000 clones, roughly 90% of which are singletons. The trim removed 4 bases at V and 9 bases at J, leaving 7 bases unmatched. The CDR3 loop spans 13 amino acids. The V gene's germline CDR1 is SGHRS and CDR2 YFSETQ. Sequences were obtained from peripheral blood. This TCR was recovered from a woman between 35 and 50 years old who had recovered from COVID-19. The V and J genes are TRBV5-1 and TRBJ2-1, with 7 nucleotides matching TRBD2. CDR3 sequence: CASSTGLGSEQFF. CDR3 DNA: TGCGCCAGCAGCACCGGACTAGGGAGTGAGCAGTTCTTC. The variable domain in full, completed from reference TRBV5-1 and TRBJ2-1, reads KAGVTQTPRYLIKTRGQQVTLSCSPISGHRSVSWYQQTPGQGLQFLFEYFSETQRNKGNFPGRFSGRQFSNSRSEMNVSTLELGDSALYLCASSTGLGSEQFFGPGTRLTVL.